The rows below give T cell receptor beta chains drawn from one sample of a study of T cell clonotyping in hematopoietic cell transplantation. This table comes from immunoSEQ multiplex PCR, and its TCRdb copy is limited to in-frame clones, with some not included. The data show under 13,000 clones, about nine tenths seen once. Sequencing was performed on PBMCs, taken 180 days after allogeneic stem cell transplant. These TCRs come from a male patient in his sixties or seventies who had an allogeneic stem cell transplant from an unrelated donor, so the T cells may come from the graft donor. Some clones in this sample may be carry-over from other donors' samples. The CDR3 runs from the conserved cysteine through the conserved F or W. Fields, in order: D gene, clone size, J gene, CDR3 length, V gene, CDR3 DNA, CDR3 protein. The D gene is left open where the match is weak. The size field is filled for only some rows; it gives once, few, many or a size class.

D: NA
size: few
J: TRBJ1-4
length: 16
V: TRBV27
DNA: TGTGCCAGCAGTTTGGGGCAGGGGATTAGGAATGAAAAACTGTTTTTT
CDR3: CASSLGQGIRNEKLFF

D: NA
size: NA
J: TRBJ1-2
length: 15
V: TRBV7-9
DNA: TGTGCCAGCAGCTTAGAATCAGGGTGGGGCTATGGCTACACCTTC
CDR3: CASSLESGWGYGYTF

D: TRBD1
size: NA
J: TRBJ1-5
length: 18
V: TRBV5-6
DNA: TGTGCCACCCCCCGGGACAGGCCGATCCCGATCCTCAATCAGCCCCAGCATTTT
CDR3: CATPRDRPIPILNQPQHF

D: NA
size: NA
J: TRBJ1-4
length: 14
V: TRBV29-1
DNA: TGCAGCGTGACCCCGGGGACGGCTAATGAAAAACTGTTTTTT
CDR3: CSVTPGTANEKLFF

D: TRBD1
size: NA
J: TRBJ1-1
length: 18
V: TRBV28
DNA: TGTGCCAGCAGTTTTGGGACAGGGAGTAAATGGGGGAACACTGAAGCTTTCTTT
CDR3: CASSFGTGSKWGNTEAFF

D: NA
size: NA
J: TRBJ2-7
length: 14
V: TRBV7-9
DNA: TGTGCCAGCAGCTTAGTTAGGGATTCTGCCGAGCAGTACTTC
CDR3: CASSLVRDSAEQYF

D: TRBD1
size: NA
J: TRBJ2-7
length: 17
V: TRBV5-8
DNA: TGTGCCAGCAGCTCACAAGGGTCAGGACAGGGGGATTACGAGCAGTACTTC
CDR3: CASSSQGSGQGDYEQYF

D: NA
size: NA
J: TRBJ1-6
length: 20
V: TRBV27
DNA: TGTGCCAGCAGCAAAGGGGGGGGCTTTCATGACCGAACTTGGAATTCACCCCTCCACTTT
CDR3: CASSKGGGFHDRTWNSPLHF

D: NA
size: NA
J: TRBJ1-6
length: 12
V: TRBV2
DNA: TGTGCCAGCAGTCACAATAATTCACCCCTCCACTTT
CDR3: CASSHNNSPLHF

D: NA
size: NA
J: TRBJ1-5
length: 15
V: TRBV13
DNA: TGTGCCAGCAGCTTAGGACAGGGCGCTTATCAGCCCCAGCATTTT
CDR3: CASSLGQGAYQPQHF

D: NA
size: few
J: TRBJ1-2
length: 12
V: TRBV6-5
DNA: TGTGCCAGCAGGCGCGGCGACGGTGGCTACACCTTC
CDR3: CASRRGDGGYTF

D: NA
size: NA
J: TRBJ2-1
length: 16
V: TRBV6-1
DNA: TGTGCCAGCAGTGAACATGGCGGGGGCCTGGGGAATGAGCAGTTCTTC
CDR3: CASSEHGGGLGNEQFF

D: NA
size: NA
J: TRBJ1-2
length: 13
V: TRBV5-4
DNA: TGTGCCAGCAGCTTCGGGGTAACGGGAGGCTACACCTTC
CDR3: CASSFGVTGGYTF

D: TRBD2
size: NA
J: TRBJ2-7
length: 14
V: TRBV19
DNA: TGTGCCAGTGGATCCGGGACTACCCCCTACGAGCAGTACTTC
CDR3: CASGSGTTPYEQYF

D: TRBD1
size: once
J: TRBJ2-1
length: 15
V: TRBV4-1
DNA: TGCGCCAGCAGCCTGGGACAGAGCTCCTACAATGAGCAGTTCTTC
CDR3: CASSLGQSSYNEQFF

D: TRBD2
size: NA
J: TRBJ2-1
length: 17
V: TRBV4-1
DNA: TGCGCCAGCAGCCAAGGCCCGGGGGGGCTTTCCTACAATGAGCAGTTCTTC
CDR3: CASSQGPGGLSYNEQFF

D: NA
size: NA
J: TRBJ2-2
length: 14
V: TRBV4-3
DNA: TGCGCCAGCAGCCAAGTTTGGCCTCCCGGGGAGCTGTTTTTT
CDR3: CASSQVWPPGELFF

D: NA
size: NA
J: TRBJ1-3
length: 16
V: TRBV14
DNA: TGTGCCAGCAGCCCACGGACCGAATACTCTGGAAACACCATATATTTT
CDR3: CASSPRTEYSGNTIYF

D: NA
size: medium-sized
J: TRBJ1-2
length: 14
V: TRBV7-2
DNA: TGTGCCAGCAGTCCCGTGGAGGGCCTGGATTGGTACACCTTC
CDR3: CASSPVEGLDWYTF

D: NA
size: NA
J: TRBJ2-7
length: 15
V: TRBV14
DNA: TGTGCCAGCAGCCGAGGGACGGGACTCCCCTACGAGCAGTACTTC
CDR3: CASSRGTGLPYEQYF

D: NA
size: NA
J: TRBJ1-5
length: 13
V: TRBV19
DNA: TGTGCCAGTAAACAGGGAGACAATCAGCCCCAGCATTTT
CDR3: CASKQGDNQPQHF

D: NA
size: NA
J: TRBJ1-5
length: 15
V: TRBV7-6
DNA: TGTGCCAGCAGCCCCCTGAGGGGGGGGGATCAGCCCCAGCATTTT
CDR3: CASSPLRGGDQPQHF

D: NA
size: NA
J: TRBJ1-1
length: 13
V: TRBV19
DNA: TGTGCCAGTAGTATATCCGAGAACACTGAAGCTTTCTTT
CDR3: CASSISENTEAFF

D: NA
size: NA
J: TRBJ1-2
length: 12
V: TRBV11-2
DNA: TGTGCCAGCAGCTCTCATCACTATGGCTACACCTTC
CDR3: CASSSHHYGYTF